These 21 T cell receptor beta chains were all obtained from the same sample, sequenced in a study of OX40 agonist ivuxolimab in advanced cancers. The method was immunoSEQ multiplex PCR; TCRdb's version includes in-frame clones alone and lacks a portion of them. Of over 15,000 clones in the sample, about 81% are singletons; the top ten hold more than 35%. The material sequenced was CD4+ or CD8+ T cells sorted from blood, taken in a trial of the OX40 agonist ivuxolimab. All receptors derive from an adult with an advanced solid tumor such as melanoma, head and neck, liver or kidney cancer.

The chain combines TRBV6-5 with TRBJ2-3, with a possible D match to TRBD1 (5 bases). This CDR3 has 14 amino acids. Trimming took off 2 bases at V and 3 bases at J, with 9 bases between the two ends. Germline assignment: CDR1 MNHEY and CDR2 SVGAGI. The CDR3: CASSYARDTDTQYF. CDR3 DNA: TGTGCCAGCAGTTACGCCAGGGATACAGATACGCAGTATTTT.

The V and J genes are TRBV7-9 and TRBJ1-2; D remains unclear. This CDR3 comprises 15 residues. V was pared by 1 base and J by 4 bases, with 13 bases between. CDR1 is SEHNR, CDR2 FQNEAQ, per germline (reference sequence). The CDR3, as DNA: TGTGCCAGCAGCTTAGGACCAGACCTCTCCTATGGCTACACCTTC. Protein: CASSLGPDLSYGYTF.

CDR3 region: CASRGTYNEQFF. DNA of the CDR3: TGTGCCAGCAGAGGGACCTACAATGAGCAGTTCTTC. The chain carries TRBV6-6 and TRBJ2-1; D is uncertain. The CDR3 has 12 amino acids. V lost 6 bases, J lost 2 bases, and 5 bases lay in between. The germline V gene encodes CDR1 MNHNY and CDR2 SVGAGI (reference sequence).

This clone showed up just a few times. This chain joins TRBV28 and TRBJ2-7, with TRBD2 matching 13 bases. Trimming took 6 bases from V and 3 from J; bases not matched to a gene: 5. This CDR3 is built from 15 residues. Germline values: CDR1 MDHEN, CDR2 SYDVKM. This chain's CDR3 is CASRRTSGRVYEQYF. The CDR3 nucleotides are TGTGCCAGCAGACGGACTAGCGGGAGAGTCTACGAGCAGTACTTC. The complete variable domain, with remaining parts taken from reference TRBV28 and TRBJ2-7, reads DVKVTQSSRYLVKRTGEKVFLECVQDMDHENMFWYRQDPGLGLRLIYFSYDVKMKEKGDIPEGYSVSREKKERFSLILESASTNQTSMYLCASRRTSGRVYEQYFGPGTRLTVT.

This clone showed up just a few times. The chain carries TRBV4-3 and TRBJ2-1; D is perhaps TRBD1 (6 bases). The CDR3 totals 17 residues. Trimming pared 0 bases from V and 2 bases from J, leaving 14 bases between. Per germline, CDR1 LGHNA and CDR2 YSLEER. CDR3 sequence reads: CASSQEGAGDPYNEQFF. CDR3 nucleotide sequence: TGCGCCAGCAGCCAAGAGGGTGCAGGGGACCCCTACAATGAGCAGTTCTTC.

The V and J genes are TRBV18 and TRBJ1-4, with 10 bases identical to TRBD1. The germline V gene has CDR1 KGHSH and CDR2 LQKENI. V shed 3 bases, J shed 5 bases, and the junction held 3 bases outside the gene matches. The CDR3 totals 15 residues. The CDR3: CASSPPGQGNEKLFF. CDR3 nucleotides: TGTGCCAGCTCACCGCCGGGACAGGGGAATGAAAAACTGTTTTTT.

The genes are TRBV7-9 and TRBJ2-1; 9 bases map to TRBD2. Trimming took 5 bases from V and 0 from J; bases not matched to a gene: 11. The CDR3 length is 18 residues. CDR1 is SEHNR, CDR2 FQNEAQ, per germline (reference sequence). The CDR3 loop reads CASSLPRTSESSYNEQFF. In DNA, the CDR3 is TGTGCCAGCAGCCTCCCCCGGACTAGCGAGAGCTCCTACAATGAGCAGTTCTTC.

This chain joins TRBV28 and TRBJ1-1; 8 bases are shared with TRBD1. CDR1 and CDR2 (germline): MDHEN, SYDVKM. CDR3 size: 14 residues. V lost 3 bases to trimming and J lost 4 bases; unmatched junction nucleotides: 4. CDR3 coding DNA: TGTGCCAGCAGTTTCCCAGGGGGCCGCACTGAAGCTTTCTTT. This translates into CASSFPGGRTEAFF.

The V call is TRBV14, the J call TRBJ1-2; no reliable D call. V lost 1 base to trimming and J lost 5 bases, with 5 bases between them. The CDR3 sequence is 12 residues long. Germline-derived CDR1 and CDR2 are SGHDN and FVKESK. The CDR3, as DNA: TGTGCCAGCAGCCAAGTTAGTTATGGCTACACCTTC. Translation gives CASSQVSYGYTF.

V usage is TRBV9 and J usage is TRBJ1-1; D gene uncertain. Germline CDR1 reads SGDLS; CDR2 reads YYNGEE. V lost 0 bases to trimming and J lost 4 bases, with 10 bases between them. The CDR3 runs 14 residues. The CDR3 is CASSVEPSTTEAFF. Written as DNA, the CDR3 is TGTGCCAGCAGCGTAGAGCCGAGCACCACTGAAGCTTTCTTT.

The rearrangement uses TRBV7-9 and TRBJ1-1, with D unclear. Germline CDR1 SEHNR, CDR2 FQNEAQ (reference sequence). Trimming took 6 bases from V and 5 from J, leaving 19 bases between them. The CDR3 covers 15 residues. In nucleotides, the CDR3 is TGTGCCAGCAGTCCCGTGGGATCTGGGGTGACTGAAGCTTTCTTT. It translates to CASSPVGSGVTEAFF.

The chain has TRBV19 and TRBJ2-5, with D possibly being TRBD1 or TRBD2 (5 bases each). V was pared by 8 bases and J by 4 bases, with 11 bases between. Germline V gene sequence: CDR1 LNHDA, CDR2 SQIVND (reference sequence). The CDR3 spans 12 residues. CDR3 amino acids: CASSGGPETQYF. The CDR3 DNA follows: TGTGCCAGTTCTGGGGGACCAGAGACCCAGTACTTC.

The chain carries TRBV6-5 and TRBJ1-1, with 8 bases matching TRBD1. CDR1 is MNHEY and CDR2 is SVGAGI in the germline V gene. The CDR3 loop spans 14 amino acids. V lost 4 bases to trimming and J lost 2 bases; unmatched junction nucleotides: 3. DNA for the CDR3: TGTGCCAGCAGTTTTGGGACAGGCAACACTGAAGCTTTCTTT. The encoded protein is CASSFGTGNTEAFF.

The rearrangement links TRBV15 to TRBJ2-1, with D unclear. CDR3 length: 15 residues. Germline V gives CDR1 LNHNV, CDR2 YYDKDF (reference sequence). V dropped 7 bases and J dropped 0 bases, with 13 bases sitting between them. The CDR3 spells CATTGARSSYNEQFF. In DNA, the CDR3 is TGTGCCACCACCGGAGCGAGGAGCTCCTACAATGAGCAGTTCTTC.

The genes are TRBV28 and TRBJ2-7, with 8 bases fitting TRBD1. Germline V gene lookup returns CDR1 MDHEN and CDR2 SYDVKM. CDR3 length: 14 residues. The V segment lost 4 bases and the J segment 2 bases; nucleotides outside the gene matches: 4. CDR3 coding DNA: TGTGCCAGCAGTTCCCGGGACAGGACCTACGAGCAGTACTTC. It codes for CASSSRDRTYEQYF.

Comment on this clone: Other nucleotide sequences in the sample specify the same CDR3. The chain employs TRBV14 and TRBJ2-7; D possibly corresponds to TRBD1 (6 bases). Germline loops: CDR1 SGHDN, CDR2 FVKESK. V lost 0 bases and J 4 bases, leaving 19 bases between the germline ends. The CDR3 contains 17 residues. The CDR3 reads CASSQEIIGTRIYEQYF. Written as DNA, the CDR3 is TGTGCCAGCAGCCAAGAGATAATCGGGACAAGGATTTACGAGCAGTACTTC.

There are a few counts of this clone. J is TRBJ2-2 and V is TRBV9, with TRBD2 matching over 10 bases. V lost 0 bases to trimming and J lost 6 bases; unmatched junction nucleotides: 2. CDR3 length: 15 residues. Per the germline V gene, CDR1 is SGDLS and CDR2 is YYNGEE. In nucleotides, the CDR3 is TGTGCCAGCAGCGTAGCTAGCGGGAGCGCCGGGGAGCTGTTTTTT. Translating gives CASSVASGSAGELFF. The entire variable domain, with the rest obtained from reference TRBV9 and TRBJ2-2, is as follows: DSGVTQTPKHLITATGQRVTLRCSPRSGDLSVYWYQQSLDQGLQFLIQYYNGEERAKGNILERFSAQQFPDLHSELNLSSLELGDSALYFCASSVASGSAGELFFGEGSRLTVL.

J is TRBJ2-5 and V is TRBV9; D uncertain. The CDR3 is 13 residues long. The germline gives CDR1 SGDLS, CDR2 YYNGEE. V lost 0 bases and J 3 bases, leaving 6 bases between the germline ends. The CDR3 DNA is TGTGCCAGCAGCGTAGAGACAAAAGAGACCCAGTACTTC. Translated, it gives CASSVETKETQYF.

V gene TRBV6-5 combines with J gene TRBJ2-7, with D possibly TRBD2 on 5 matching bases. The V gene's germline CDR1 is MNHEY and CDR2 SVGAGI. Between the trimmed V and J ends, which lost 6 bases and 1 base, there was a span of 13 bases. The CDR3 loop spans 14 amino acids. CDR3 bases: TGTGCCAGCAGCGGAGGTCCGGGTTCCTACGAGCAGTACTTC. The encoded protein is CASSGGPGSYEQYF.

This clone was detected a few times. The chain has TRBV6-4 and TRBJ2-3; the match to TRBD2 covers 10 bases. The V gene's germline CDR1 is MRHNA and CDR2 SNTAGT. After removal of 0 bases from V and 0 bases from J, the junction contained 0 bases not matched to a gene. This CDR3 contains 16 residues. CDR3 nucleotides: TGTGCCAGCAGTGACTCGACTAGCGGGAGCACAGATACGCAGTATTTT. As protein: CASSDSTSGSTDTQYF.

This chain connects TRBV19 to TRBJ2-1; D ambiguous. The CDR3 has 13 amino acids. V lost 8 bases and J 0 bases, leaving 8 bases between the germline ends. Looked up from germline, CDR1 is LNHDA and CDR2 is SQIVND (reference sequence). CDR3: CASGGYSYNEQFF. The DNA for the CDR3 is TGTGCCAGTGGTGGTTACTCCTACAATGAGCAGTTCTTC.